This T cell receptor beta chain emerged from a study of beta chain features in type 1 diabetes. From germline, CDR1 is ENHRY and CDR2 SYGVKD. The V segment lost 2 bases and the J segment 0 bases; nucleotides outside the gene matches: 2. This CDR3 is 16 amino acids long. The sequenced template was cDNA made from the entire isolated RNA. Profiling relied on immunoSEQ multiplex PCR, and the TCRdb table lists in-frame clones only, not all of them. The table shows 130,000 to 150,000 clones, with 10% occurring only once. This clonotype originated in a man between 18 and 29 years old in good health. The rearrangement joins TRBV10-3 to TRBJ2-3; 10 bases fit TRBD2. Sequencing was carried out using naive CD4+ T cells from blood. The CDR3 spells CAISEASGGSTDTQYF. The CDR3 DNA reads TGTGCCATCAGTGAGGCTAGCGGGGGAAGCACAGATACGCAGTATTTT.